The 8 T cell receptor beta chains below were found in one sample sequenced in a study of blood T cell repertoires in COVID-19. The method was immunoSEQ multiplex PCR; TCRdb's version includes in-frame clones alone and lacks a portion of them. The data hold roughly 120,000 clones, with 72% observed a single time. The sequenced sample was peripheral blood. These receptors were taken from a woman in her sixties or seventies with acute or convalescent COVID-19.

The rearrangement uses TRBV6-4 and TRBJ2-6; 8 bases align to TRBD1. Germline assignment: CDR1 MRHNA and CDR2 SNTAGT. This CDR3 is 17 amino acids long. The trim removed 0 bases at V and 2 bases at J, leaving 3 bases unmatched. The DNA of the CDR3 is TGTGCCAGCAGTGACTCCGCAGGGGGCGCTGGGGCCAACGTCCTGACTTTC. Amino acids: CASSDSAGGAGANVLTF.

The gene calls are TRBV18 and TRBJ1-2, with 7 bases matching TRBD1. The V gene end was trimmed by 0 bases and the J gene end by 4 bases; junction bases not matched to a gene: 5. This CDR3 has 15 residues. From germline, CDR1 is KGHSH and CDR2 LQKENI. CDR3 protein: CASSPPGTETYGYTF. The DNA of the CDR3 is TGTGCCAGCTCACCACCCGGGACAGAAACCTATGGCTACACCTTC. Combining the CDR3 with reference TRBV18 and TRBJ1-2 gives the whole variable domain NAGVMQNPRHLVRRRGQEARLRCSPMKGHSHVYWYRQLPEEGLKFMVYLQKENIIDESGMPKERFSAEFPKEGPSILRIQQVVRGDSAAYFCASSPPGTETYGYTFGSGTRLTVV.

This chain connects TRBV6-2 or TRBV6-3 to TRBJ1-6, with TRBD1 matching 7 bases. Germline values: CDR1 MNHEY, CDR2 SVGEGT. This CDR3 has 14 amino acids. V was clipped by 8 bases and J by 5 bases; unmatched bases: 6. The CDR3 sequence: CASGRDRNNSPLHF. The CDR3 nucleotides are TGTGCCAGCGGCCGGGACAGAAATAATTCACCCCTCCACTTT.

In its sample, this clone was seen a few times. The chain joins TRBV4-3 to TRBJ1-2; tentative D call: TRBD1 (6 bases). This CDR3 comprises 15 residues. Germline CDR1 and CDR2: LGHNA and YSLEER. The V end was cut by 3 bases, the J end by 0 bases, with 11 bases between. CDR3 sequence: CASSQLDSSNYGYTF. The CDR3 DNA is TGCGCCAGCAGCCAGTTGGACAGCTCTAACTATGGCTACACCTTC.

The V call is TRBV7-9, the J call TRBJ2-2; D is possibly TRBD2 (6 bases). The V gene's germline CDR1 is SEHNR and CDR2 FQNEAQ (reference sequence). The V end lost 9 bases, the J end lost 2 bases, and 13 bases lay between the germline ends. The CDR3 has 14 amino acids. In DNA, the CDR3 is TGTGCCAGTGGAGGGTTTAGTAACACCGGGGAGCTGTTTTTT. This gives the protein CASGGFSNTGELFF. The whole variable domain, remainder taken from reference TRBV7-9 and TRBJ2-2, is DTGVSQNPRHKITKRGQNVTFRCDPISEHNRLYWYRQTLGQGPEFLTYFQNEAQLEKSRLLSDRFSAERPKGSFSTLEIQRTEQGDSAMYLCASGGFSNTGELFFGEGSRLTVL.

This clone was seen only a few times. The chain recombines TRBV7-9 with TRBJ2-4; D is unclear. Germline V gene lookup returns CDR1 SEHNR and CDR2 FQNEAQ (reference sequence). V was pared by 5 bases and J by 0 bases, with 11 bases between. The CDR3 sequence is 15 residues long. The CDR3 spells CASSPTELAKNIQYF. The CDR3 DNA reads TGTGCCAGCAGCCCGACTGAGCTAGCCAAAAACATTCAGTACTTC.

This clone occurred a few times. The V and J genes are TRBV18 and TRBJ1-3; a weak D match, TRBD1 (5 bases). This CDR3 contains 17 residues. The germline gives CDR1 KGHSH, CDR2 LQKENI. V was pared by 0 bases and J by 1 base, with 13 bases between. CDR3 coding DNA: TGTGCCAGCTCACCACCGGGATCTGGGGCTTCTGGAAACACCATATATTTT. This translates into CASSPPGSGASGNTIYF.

This clone was picked up a small number of times. The chain is built from TRBV30 and TRBJ1-3; D gene unclear. CDR1 and CDR2 from the germline V gene are GTSNPN and SVGIG (reference sequence). The CDR3 has 12 amino acids. Trimming cost V 1 base and J 4 bases, with 5 bases left between them. The CDR3 region is CAWSAQGNTIYF. For the CDR3, the DNA is TGTGCCTGGAGTGCGCAGGGAAACACCATATATTTT.